A single sample gave rise to the 5 T cell receptor beta chains below, sequenced in a study of blood T cell repertoires in COVID-19. Clones were read by immunoSEQ multiplex PCR, and TCRdb kept only the in-frame ones, dropping some. The sample gives roughly 150,000 clones, about 82% of which show up once; about 8.8% is in the top ten. The source material was peripheral blood. The receptors stem from a woman of 80 years or more with COVID-19, enrolled during active disease.

This sequence joins TRBV10-3 and TRBJ2-1; 14 positions agree with TRBD2. After removal of 10 bases from V and 6 bases from J, the junction contained 8 bases not matched to a gene. The germline gives CDR1 ENHRY, CDR2 SYGVKD. This CDR3 is built from 15 residues. In DNA form, the CDR3 reads TGTGCCAGTAGACTAGCGGGAGGGTTGGCCAATGAGCAGTTCTTC. Translation: CASRLAGGLANEQFF.

J is TRBJ1-4 and V is TRBV11-2; D possibly corresponds to TRBD1 (6 bases). The CDR3 has 18 amino acids. The V and J ends lost 1 base and 6 bases respectively, with 21 bases between them. Germline lookup yields CDR1 SGHAT and CDR2 FQNNGV. CDR3 bases: TGTGCCAGCAGCTTAGTTGTGACAGGATTGCGGGGGGATGAAAAACTGTTTTTT. Translated, it gives CASSLVVTGLRGDEKLFF.

As for this clone: Other DNA variants within this sample encode the same CDR3. The chain has TRBV2 and TRBJ2-3; TRBD2 aligns across 8 bases. CDR1 is SNHLY and CDR2 is FYNNEI in the germline V gene. The junction had 14 bases not matched to a gene; V was cut back by 1 base and J by 8 bases. This CDR3 region has 17 residues. The DNA for the CDR3 is TGTGCCAGCAGTGAAGGAGTTCTAGCGGGCCCGGCGGCTACGCAGTATTTT. It encodes CASSEGVLAGPAATQYF.

This chain connects TRBV6-2 or TRBV6-3 to TRBJ2-2; D unresolved. The V end was cut by 6 bases, the J end by 6 bases, with 8 bases between. This CDR3 region has 12 residues. Germline lookup yields CDR1 MNHEY and CDR2 SVGEGT. As DNA, the CDR3 is TGTGCCAGCAGCATATCGGCCGGGGAGCTGTTTTTT. It specifies CASSISAGELFF.

This chain connects TRBV25-1 to TRBJ1-5; D gene unclear. The CDR3 has 13 amino acids. Trimming removed 6 bases from V and 2 bases from J, with 8 bases in between. Germline CDR1 is MGHDK and CDR2 is SYGVNS. The CDR3 nucleotides read TGTGCCAGCAGCCCCGGGGGCAATCAGCCCCAGCATTTT. Protein product: CASSPGGNQPQHF.